These 22 T cell receptor beta chains came from one sample sequenced in a study of blood T cell repertoires in COVID-19. Libraries were prepared by immunoSEQ multiplex PCR; TCRdb keeps only in-frame clonotypes and omits some of them. The sample contains under 150,000 clones, 70% to 90% of which appear only once. The sample consisted of peripheral blood. The origin of the receptors is a man in his 60s with active or convalescent COVID-19.

The chain carries TRBV28 and TRBJ2-1; 10 nucleotides match TRBD2. The germline V gene has CDR1 MDHEN and CDR2 SYDVKM. The CDR3 totals 14 residues. V shed 9 bases, J shed 4 bases, and the junction held 6 bases outside the gene matches. The DNA for the CDR3 is TGTGCCAGTCATCTAGCGGGAGTTTACAATGAGCAGTTCTTC. Its translation: CASHLAGVYNEQFF.

The chain uses TRBV27 and TRBJ1-2; maybe TRBD1 (6 bases). In germline, CDR1 is MNHEY, CDR2 SMNVEV (reference sequence). Trimming stripped 2 bases from V and 5 bases from J, with 12 bases between. CDR3 size: 14 residues. The CDR3 loop reads CASSLVGAGYGYTF. The DNA for the CDR3 is TGTGCCAGCAGTTTAGTGGGGGCAGGTTATGGCTACACCTTC.

The V and J genes are TRBV2 and TRBJ1-5; D is possibly TRBD1 (5 bases). Germline CDR1 is SNHLY and CDR2 is FYNNEI. CDR3 length equals 15 residues. V was cut by 1 base and J by 6 bases, with 13 bases left in between. DNA of the CDR3: TGTGCCAGCAGTGAAGTACCAGGGTTGGGTCAGCCCCAGCATTTT. Translation gives CASSEVPGLGQPQHF.

V and J are TRBV3-1 (or the pseudogene TRBV3-2) and TRBJ1-3; D unresolved. The CDR3 has 15 residues. Trimming took 0 bases from V and 3 from J, leaving 9 bases between them. CDR1 is LGHDT, CDR2 YNNKEL, per germline (reference sequence). CDR3 coding DNA: TGTGCCAGCAGCCAAGATCGCGCATTTGGAAACACCATATATTTT. Amino acid sequence: CASSQDRAFGNTIYF.

V usage is TRBV20-1 and J usage is TRBJ2-1; 10 bases line up with TRBD2. The J segment lost 6 bases and the V segment lost 3 bases, leaving 5 bases of the junction unmatched. Germline-derived CDR1 and CDR2 are DFQATT and SNEGSKA (reference sequence). The CDR3 covers 14 residues. CDR3 in DNA: TGCAGTGCTAGTCTAGCGGGAGTGATCAATGAGCAGTTCTTC. This codes for CSASLAGVINEQFF.

The chain couples TRBV2 to TRBJ1-4, with 9 bases matching TRBD1. V was pared by 8 bases and J by 7 bases, with 8 bases of the junction left unmatched. Germline assignment: CDR1 SNHLY and CDR2 FYNNEI. The length of the CDR3 is 14 residues. In DNA form, the CDR3 reads TGTGCCAGCGTCACAGGGGGCGCGGGTGAAAAACTGTTTTTT. Translated, it gives CASVTGGAGEKLFF.

This clone was seen just once. The rearrangement joins TRBV5-1 to TRBJ2-7, with D tentatively TRBD2 (5 bases). This CDR3 comprises 14 residues. Per the germline V gene, CDR1 is SGHRS and CDR2 is YFSETQ. V was pared by 1 base and J by 5 bases, with 13 bases between. CDR3 amino acids: CASSLSGSGNEQYF. The DNA for the CDR3 is TGCGCCAGCAGCTTGTCGGGGAGCGGAAACGAGCAGTACTTC. Complete variable domain (other parts from reference TRBV5-1 and TRBJ2-7): KAGVTQTPRYLIKTRGQQVTLSCSPISGHRSVSWYQQTPGQGLQFLFEYFSETQRNKGNFPGRFSGRQFSNSRSEMNVSTLELGDSALYLCASSLSGSGNEQYFGPGTRLTVT.

The chain combines TRBV14 with TRBJ2-3; 7 bases align to TRBD1. This CDR3 spans 16 amino acids. Germline CDR1 and CDR2: SGHDN and FVKESK. The V gene end was trimmed by 1 base and the J gene end by 1 base; junction bases not matched to a gene: 5. The CDR3 sequence is CASSQGQGLGTDTQYF. In nucleotides, the CDR3 is TGTGCCAGCAGCCAAGGACAGGGCCTTGGCACAGATACGCAGTATTTT. Full variable domain (rest looked up from reference TRBV14 and TRBJ2-3): EAGVTQFPSHSVIEKGQTVTLRCDPISGHDNLYWYRRVMGKEIKFLLHFVKESKQDESGMPNNRFLAERTGGTYSTLKVQPAELEDSGVYFCASSQGQGLGTDTQYFGPGTRLTVL.

The genes are TRBV4-3 and TRBJ1-2; perhaps TRBD1 as D (5 bases). The CDR3 totals 14 residues. Per germline, CDR1 LGHNA and CDR2 YSLEER. With 0 bases removed from V and 2 bases from J, the gap between germline ends came to 7 bases. CDR3 protein: CASSQEPGNYGYTF. In nucleotides, the CDR3 is TGCGCCAGCAGCCAAGAGCCAGGGAACTATGGCTACACCTTC.

This clone appeared once. The chain links TRBV28 to TRBJ2-7, with D tentatively TRBD2 (5 bases). The CDR3 length is 13 residues. Germline V gives CDR1 MDHEN, CDR2 SYDVKM. V gave up 4 bases and J gave up 5 bases, with 12 bases separating them. CDR3 sequence reads: CASSSRAIDEQYF. In nucleotides, the CDR3 is TGTGCCAGCAGTTCGAGGGCTATCGACGAGCAGTACTTC.

The CDR3 here is CASSLGASEKLFF. The CDR3 nucleotides are TGTGCCAGCAGTCTCGGCGCTAGCGAAAAACTGTTTTTT. The chain employs TRBV5-4 and TRBJ1-4; D is ambiguous. The germline V gene encodes CDR1 SGHNT and CDR2 YYREEE (reference sequence). V was clipped by 5 bases and J by 8 bases, with 13 bases between them. The CDR3 length is 13 residues.

The V gene is TRBV5-1, the J gene TRBJ2-5, with 7 bases fitting TRBD2. Germline trimming cut 4 bases from V and 1 base from J; bases unmatched to any gene: 4. The CDR3 is 14 residues long. Germline V gene sequence: CDR1 SGHRS, CDR2 YFSETQ. The CDR3 is CASSVAGLQETQYF. For the CDR3, the DNA is TGCGCCAGCAGCGTAGCGGGCCTCCAAGAGACCCAGTACTTC.

About this clone itself: Likely a read error: the CDR3 ends without its conserved phenylalanine or tryptophan. The V gene is TRBV7-8, the J gene TRBJ1-2, with D perhaps matching TRBD1 (6 bases). The V end was cut by 4 bases, the J end by 6 bases, with 21 bases between. From germline, CDR1 is SGHVS and CDR2 FQNEAQ. The CDR3 loop spans 16 amino acids. The CDR3 nucleotides are TGTGCCAGCAGCTCGGACAGCCTAAAAAGGTTCGATGGCTACACCCTC. The encoded protein is CASSSDSLKRFDGYTL.

This rearrangement joins TRBV4-3 to TRBJ2-5; 7 positions match TRBD1. CDR1 is LGHNA, CDR2 YSLEER, per germline. The CDR3 is 13 residues long. V shed 11 bases, J shed 5 bases, and the junction held 11 bases outside the gene matches. The CDR3 reads CASPHRGGETQYF. The DNA of the CDR3 is TGCGCCTCCCCGCACAGGGGTGGCGAGACCCAGTACTTC.

V usage is TRBV5-1 and J usage is TRBJ2-7, with D maybe TRBD1 (6 bases). V lost 5 bases to trimming and J lost 4 bases, with 19 bases between them. Germline CDR1 is SGHRS and CDR2 is YFSETQ. This CDR3 region has 15 residues. CDR3 sequence (DNA): TGCGCCAGCAGTTGGGGGTGGACAGAGGGTTACGAGCAGTACTTC. Protein: CASSWGWTEGYEQYF.

The chain combines TRBV29-1 with TRBJ1-1; no definite D call. Germline V gene lookup returns CDR1 SQVTM and CDR2 ANQGSEA. The CDR3 extends over 11 amino acids. V lost 4 bases and J 0 bases, leaving 3 bases between the germline ends. This CDR3 is CSVVMNTEAFF. The CDR3 nucleotides read TGCAGCGTTGTCATGAACACTGAAGCTTTCTTT.

The chain uses TRBV7-3 and TRBJ1-2, with D perhaps TRBD1 (5 bases). Germline CDR1 is SGHTA and CDR2 is FQGTGA. Trimming pared 1 base from V and 4 bases from J, leaving 10 bases between. The CDR3 is 14 residues long. Here the CDR3 DNA reads TGTGCCAGCAGCTTAAATCGGGGGAGCTATGGCTACACCTTC. This codes for CASSLNRGSYGYTF.

The chain uses TRBV19 and TRBJ2-1; 8 positions agree with TRBD2. Unmatched junction bases numbered 12, after V lost 0 bases and J lost 8 bases. The CDR3 covers 17 residues. Germline V CDR1 and CDR2: LNHDA, SQIVND (reference sequence). Written as DNA, the CDR3 is TGTGCCAGTAGTATAGATCCCTGGCTAGCGGGTGGGGATGAGCAGTTCTTC. Its protein product is CASSIDPWLAGGDEQFF.

The V call is TRBV2, the J call TRBJ2-2; 8 bases fit TRBD1. V gave up 4 bases and J gave up 5 bases; unmatched junction bases: 6. CDR1 and CDR2 (germline): SNHLY, FYNNEI. This CDR3 is built from 15 residues. This chain's CDR3 is CASSVRGQRTGELFF. DNA of the CDR3: TGTGCCAGCAGTGTCAGGGGGCAAAGGACCGGGGAGCTGTTTTTT.

The chain combines TRBV28 with TRBJ2-4, with 8 nucleotides matching TRBD1. Germline trimming cut 5 bases from V and 7 bases from J; bases unmatched to any gene: 4. This CDR3 is 13 amino acids long. Germline lookup yields CDR1 MDHEN and CDR2 SYDVKM. CDR3 DNA: TGTGCCAGCAGTATGGACAGGGTCAACATTCAGTACTTC. Translated: CASSMDRVNIQYF.

This chain uses TRBV5-3 with TRBJ2-1, with D perhaps matching TRBD1 (5 bases). TRBV5-3 is reported as an ORF; its role is uncertain. V was clipped by 1 base and J by 0 bases, with 11 bases between them. CDR3 length equals 16 residues. CDR3 sequence: CARSLRGPSSYNEQFF. The DNA for the CDR3 is TGTGCCAGAAGCTTGAGGGGTCCAAGCTCCTACAATGAGCAGTTCTTC.

The V and J genes are TRBV5-4 and TRBJ1-2; TRBD1 is a possible D gene (5 bases). The V and J ends lost 2 bases and 4 bases respectively, with 12 bases between them. The CDR3 length is 14 residues. Germline assignment: CDR1 SGHNT and CDR2 YYREEE (reference sequence). The CDR3 DNA sequence: TGTGCCAGCAGCTTTGATAGGGGCCCCTATGGCTACACCTTC. It is translated as CASSFDRGPYGYTF.